This entry lists 25 T cell receptor beta chains sequenced from one sample in a study of T-cell memory formation after mild COVID-19. Each CDR3 protein is one row after TCRdb ran MiXCR on the 5' RACE reads. The sample has about 470,000 distinct CDR3 sequences, 15% to 20% seen once. The specimen was PBMCs or a T cell subset sorted from them (not recorded which). The receptors shown here come from an adult woman who had mild COVID-19 (a few samples of this study predate the infection). Cell type and time point are not known.

This sequence joins TRBV30 and TRBJ1-5; D gene uncertain. CDR3 size: 15 residues. V lost 2 bases and J 0 bases, leaving 11 bases between the germline ends. From germline, CDR1 is GTSNPN and CDR2 SVGIG (reference sequence). Here the CDR3 DNA reads TGTGCCTGGAGTCGGTTTGTGAATAGCAATCAGCCCCAGCATTTT. Encoded protein: CAWSRFVNSNQPQHF.

This clonotype was found a few times. V gene TRBV7-8 combines with J gene TRBJ2-7, with D unresolved. With 2 bases removed from V and 9 bases from J, the gap between germline ends came to 14 bases. The CDR3 runs 13 residues. The germline V gene encodes CDR1 SGHVS and CDR2 FQNEAQ. The chain's CDR3 is CASSLSQTSGQYF. In nucleotides, the CDR3 is TGTGCCAGCAGCTTATCCCAGACCTCGGGGCAGTACTTC. The full variable domain, with the rest looked up from reference TRBV7-8 and TRBJ2-7, is GAGVSQSPRYKVAKRGQDVALRCDPISGHVSLFWYQQALGQGPEFLTYFQNEAQLDKSGLPSDRFFAERPEGSVSTLKIQRTQQEDSAVYLCASSLSQTSGQYFGPGTRLTVT.

This clonotype was seen only a few times. The rearrangement links TRBV29-1 to TRBJ2-1; D tentatively fits TRBD1 or TRBD2 (5 bases each). Deletions cut 4 bases from V and 6 bases from J, with 19 bases between. Germline values: CDR1 SQVTM, CDR2 ANQGSEA. The CDR3 runs 15 residues. The DNA for the CDR3 is TGCAGCGTTGGGGGGATCGGCGGGCGGCCCAATGAGCAGTTCTTC. This sequence encodes CSVGGIGGRPNEQFF.

This clonotype was observed a few times. This chain uses TRBV5-1 with TRBJ2-1; D could derive from TRBD1 or TRBD2 (5 bases each). The germline CDR1 and CDR2 sequences are SGHRS and YFSETQ. The CDR3 has 15 residues. The V end lost 1 base, the J end lost 5 bases, and 13 bases lay between the germline ends. CDR3 in amino acids: CASSLWGSWDNEQFF. The CDR3 DNA is TGCGCCAGCAGCTTGTGGGGGTCTTGGGACAATGAGCAGTTCTTC. Drawing the rest from reference TRBV5-1 and TRBJ2-1, the complete variable domain is KAGVTQTPRYLIKTRGQQVTLSCSPISGHRSVSWYQQTPGQGLQFLFEYFSETQRNKGNFPGRFSGRQFSNSRSEMNVSTLELGDSALYLCASSLWGSWDNEQFFGPGTRLTVL.

This clonotype was seen ten or more times. J is TRBJ1-5 and V is TRBV20-1; D call uncertain. Between the trimmed V and J ends, which lost 3 bases and 0 bases, there was a span of 12 bases. Germline V gene sequence: CDR1 DFQATT, CDR2 SNEGSKA (reference sequence). The CDR3 is 15 amino acids. CDR3 in amino acids: CSASYRSHSNQPQHF. CDR3 in DNA: TGCAGTGCTAGTTACAGAAGCCATAGCAATCAGCCCCAGCATTTT.

The chain links TRBV4-1 to TRBJ1-5; a weak D match, TRBD1 (6 bases). This CDR3 is built from 14 residues. Trimming stripped 2 bases from V and 4 bases from J, with 9 bases between. The germline CDR1 and CDR2 sequences are MGHRA and YSYEKL. CDR3 amino acids: CASSQRGSNQPQHF. The CDR3 DNA follows: TGCGCCAGCAGCCAAAGGGGGAGTAATCAGCCCCAGCATTTT.

This clonotype was counted many times. The CDR3 sequence is CASSKGGTSYNEQFF. The CDR3 DNA follows: TGTGCCAGCAGCAAAGGTGGAACCTCCTACAATGAGCAGTTCTTC. The J gene is TRBJ2-1, the V gene TRBV21-1. TRBV21-1 constitutes a pseudogene. The length of the CDR3 is 15 residues.

The chain employs TRBV7-8 and TRBJ2-1; a possible D gene is TRBD2 (6 bases). Germline V lookup: CDR1 SGHVS, CDR2 FQNEAQ. Trimming removed 8 bases at V and 7 bases at J, with 15 bases between. This CDR3 has 13 residues. The CDR3 loop is CASLGGPANEQFF. The CDR3 DNA reads TGTGCCAGCCTGGGGGGTCCAGCGAATGAGCAGTTCTTC. Variable domain in full (rest from reference TRBV7-8 and TRBJ2-1): GAGVSQSPRYKVAKRGQDVALRCDPISGHVSLFWYQQALGQGPEFLTYFQNEAQLDKSGLPSDRFFAERPEGSVSTLKIQRTQQEDSAVYLCASLGGPANEQFFGPGTRLTVL.

The sample holds many counts of this clonotype. The gene calls are TRBV11-2 and TRBJ2-3, with a tentative D call TRBD2 (6 bases). With 3 bases removed from V and 2 bases from J, the gap between germline ends came to 15 bases. This CDR3 is built from 16 residues. CDR1 is SGHAT and CDR2 is FQNNGV in the germline V gene. In DNA form, the CDR3 reads TGTGCCAGCAGCTTTGAAGCGGGTCCTGTCACAGATACGCAGTATTTT. This encodes CASSFEAGPVTDTQYF.

This chain joins TRBV9 and TRBJ2-6; tentatively, D is TRBD1 (5 bases). The V end lost 0 bases, the J end lost 14 bases, and 9 bases lay between the germline ends. Germline CDR1 is SGDLS and CDR2 is YYNGEE. The CDR3 has 12 amino acids. The CDR3 is CASSVVGALLTF. DNA of the CDR3: TGTGCCAGCAGCGTAGTTGGGGCCCTCCTGACTTTC.

This clonotype was picked up a small number of times. This chain connects TRBV27 to TRBJ2-5; 7 positions match TRBD2. With 2 bases clipped from V and 2 bases from J, the junction kept 5 bases outside the gene matches. This CDR3 region has 15 residues. Germline V gene sequence: CDR1 MNHEY, CDR2 SMNVEV (reference sequence). CDR3 sequence reads: CASSLKAGPQETQYF. The CDR3 DNA follows: TGTGCCAGCAGTTTAAAAGCGGGACCACAAGAGACCCAGTACTTC.

The V call is TRBV4-3, the J call TRBJ2-1; D not resolved. The CDR3 runs to 17 residues. V was shortened by 1 base and J by 2 bases, with 15 bases between the two germline ends. Germline values: CDR1 LGHNA, CDR2 YSLEER. The CDR3 DNA sequence: TGCGCCAGCAGCCAAGGGGGAAGTAGGGCGCCCTACAATGAGCAGTTCTTC. Amino acids: CASSQGGSRAPYNEQFF.

V is TRBV18 and J is TRBJ1-2; D is perhaps TRBD1 (6 bases). Trimming stripped 8 bases from V and 6 bases from J, with 25 bases between. Germline CDR1 is KGHSH and CDR2 is LQKENI. The CDR3 extends over 16 amino acids. This CDR3 is CASHSASGASGHGYTF. The CDR3 DNA follows: TGTGCCAGCCACTCCGCGTCAGGGGCTTCAGGCCATGGCTACACCTTC.

This clonotype appeared a few times. The V and J genes are TRBV5-1 and TRBJ2-3; TRBD2 matches 9 bases. The V gene's germline CDR1 is SGHRS and CDR2 YFSETQ. The CDR3 has 15 amino acids. The V and J ends lost 4 bases and 2 bases, in that order; junction bases with no gene match: 5. The CDR3 DNA is TGCGCCAGCAGCCGTAGCGGGGGCCTCACAGATACGCAGTATTTT. It encodes CASSRSGGLTDTQYF.

CDR3 sequence: CASSYRDLGTDTQYF. CDR3 nucleotides: TGTGCCAGCAGTTACCGGGACTTGGGCACAGATACGCAGTATTTT. This sequence joins TRBV12-3 or TRBV12-4 and TRBJ2-3; a weak D match, TRBD2 (6 bases). Trimming left V 4 bases short and J 1 base short, with 12 bases between. The CDR3 is 15 amino acids.

The CDR3 sequence is CASSGNLGTEAFF. CDR3 bases: TGTGCCAGCAGTGGCAACTTGGGGACTGAAGCTTTCTTT. This sequence joins TRBV6-4 and TRBJ1-1; D ambiguous. Germline loops: CDR1 MRHNA, CDR2 SNTAGT. CDR3 size: 13 residues. Between the trimmed V and J ends, which lost 4 bases and 5 bases, there was a span of 11 bases.

This clonotype has only a few counts. The chain's CDR3 is CASSYHGPLYEQYF. DNA of the CDR3: TGTGCCAGCAGCTACCACGGACCTCTCTACGAGCAGTACTTC. V usage is TRBV7-2 and J usage is TRBJ2-7; D remains unclear. Between the trimmed V and J ends, which lost 4 bases and 3 bases, there was a span of 13 bases. This CDR3 is 14 amino acids long. Germline CDR1 reads SGHTA; CDR2 reads FQGNSA.

The J gene is TRBJ2-7, the V gene TRBV20-1; D gene uncertain. Germline assignment: CDR1 DFQATT and CDR2 SNEGSKA (reference sequence). CDR3 size: 15 residues. V dropped 3 bases and J dropped 6 bases, with 21 bases sitting between them. The CDR3 reads CSASSPPGSTSEQYF. For the CDR3, the DNA is TGCAGTGCTAGCTCCCCACCCGGATCTACGTCCGAGCAGTACTTC.

The J gene is TRBJ2-1, the V gene TRBV5-6; 8 nucleotides line up with TRBD2. The CDR3 spans 13 residues. Germline V lookup: CDR1 SGHDT, CDR2 YYEEEE. J lost 12 bases, V lost 1 base, and 6 bases had no gene match. As DNA, the CDR3 is TGTGCCAGCAGCTTGCCCGGGGGGGGTGGGCAGTTCTTC. Protein: CASSLPGGGGQFF.

Only a few counts were recorded for this clonotype. The V gene is TRBV29-1, the J gene TRBJ1-2; possible D gene TRBD1, 5 bases. Germline V gene sequence: CDR1 SQVTM, CDR2 ANQGSEA. The germline V and J ends were trimmed by 6 bases and 6 bases, with 8 bases remaining between them. The CDR3 extends over 10 amino acids. The CDR3 coding sequence is TGCAGCGTGACAGAAGATGGCTACACCTTC. It specifies CSVTEDGYTF.

This clonotype was seen a few times. V gene TRBV6-6 combines with J gene TRBJ2-2, with D possibly matching TRBD2 (7 bases). Germline V CDR1 and CDR2: MNHNY, SVGAGI (reference sequence). V was cut by 8 bases and J by 0 bases, with 13 bases left in between. The CDR3 totals 15 residues. For the CDR3, the DNA is TGTGCCAGCTCGGGGGGCACCACGAACACCGGGGAGCTGTTTTTT. Its translation is CASSGGTTNTGELFF.

J is TRBJ2-1 and V is TRBV30; possible D gene TRBD1, 6 bases. CDR1 and CDR2 (germline): GTSNPN, SVGIG (reference sequence). The V and J ends lost 3 bases and 6 bases respectively, with 18 bases between them. The CDR3 consists of 15 residues. Here the CDR3 DNA reads TGTGCCTGGAGCAAGAACAGGGTTAATCGCAATGAGCAGTTCTTC. Translated: CAWSKNRVNRNEQFF.

This clonotype was detected a few times. The CDR3 is CSASLSTPGTGDTEAFF. The CDR3 DNA follows: TGCAGCGCTTCCCTTTCAACCCCCGGGACAGGGGACACTGAAGCTTTCTTT. The gene calls are TRBV29-1 and TRBJ1-1; 10 bases align to TRBD1. V lost 7 bases, J lost 3 bases, and 17 bases stayed unmatched. Germline V gene lookup returns CDR1 SQVTM and CDR2 ANQGSEA. The CDR3 is 17 residues long.

Only a few counts were recorded for this clonotype. The chain has TRBV3-1 and TRBJ2-5; 14 bases are shared with TRBD2. Germline CDR1 and CDR2: LGHDT and YNNKEL (reference sequence). The CDR3 extends over 17 amino acids. Trimming took 4 bases from V and 1 from J; bases not matched to a gene: 5. CDR3 residues: CASSRGLAGGGQETQYF. The DNA of the CDR3 is TGTGCCAGCAGCCGTGGACTAGCGGGAGGAGGCCAAGAGACCCAGTACTTC.

The genes are TRBV7-3 and TRBJ2-2, with 8 nucleotides matching TRBD2. The ends lost 8 bases at V and 0 bases at J; junction bases unmatched: 5. Germline assignment: CDR1 SGHTA and CDR2 FQGTGA. The CDR3 totals 15 residues. The CDR3 region is CASGREAANTGELFF. CDR3 coding DNA: TGTGCCAGCGGGCGGGAGGCGGCGAACACCGGGGAGCTGTTTTTT.